This T cell receptor beta chain was sequenced during a study of cytomegalovirus exposure and HLA in healthy donors. Study as a whole: Unique TCRs from HLA-typed donors, 65 million to 85 million of them, were held in an early data release.

Primers: 60 Vbeta forward and 13 Jbeta reverse. This table comes from immunoSEQ multiplex PCR, and its TCRdb copy is limited to in-frame clones, with some not included. The sample holds more than 150,000 clones; under 80% are singletons and the top ten take 2% to 2.5%. The germline V gene encodes CDR1 MNHEY and CDR2 SVGAGI. CDR3 length equals 16 residues. V lost 0 bases to trimming and J lost 0 bases, with 11 bases between them. The material sequenced was PBMCs. This receptor was identified in a woman in her thirties in good health and CMV-seropositive. This chain connects TRBV6-5 to TRBJ1-1; tentative D call: TRBD1 (5 bases). The CDR3 DNA is TGTGCCAGCAGTTACTCGACTGGGGCCATGAACACTGAAGCTTTCTTT. Translated: CASSYSTGAMNTEAFF.